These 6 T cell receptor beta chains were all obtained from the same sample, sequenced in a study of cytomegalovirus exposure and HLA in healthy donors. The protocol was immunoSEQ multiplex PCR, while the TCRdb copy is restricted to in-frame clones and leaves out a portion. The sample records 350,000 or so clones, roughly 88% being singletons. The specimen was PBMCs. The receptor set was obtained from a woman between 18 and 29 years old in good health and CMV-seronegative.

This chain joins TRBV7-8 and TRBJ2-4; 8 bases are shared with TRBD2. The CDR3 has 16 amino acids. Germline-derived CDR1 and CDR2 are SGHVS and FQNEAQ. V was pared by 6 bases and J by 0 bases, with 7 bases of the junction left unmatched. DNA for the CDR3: TGTGCCAGCAGGGAAACTAGCGGTGTAGCCAAAAACATTCAGTACTTC. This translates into CASRETSGVAKNIQYF. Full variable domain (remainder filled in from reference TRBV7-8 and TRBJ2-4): GAGVSQSPRYKVAKRGQDVALRCDPISGHVSLFWYQQALGQGPEFLTYFQNEAQLDKSGLPSDRFFAERPEGSVSTLKIQRTQQEDSAVYLCASRETSGVAKNIQYFGAGTRLSVL.

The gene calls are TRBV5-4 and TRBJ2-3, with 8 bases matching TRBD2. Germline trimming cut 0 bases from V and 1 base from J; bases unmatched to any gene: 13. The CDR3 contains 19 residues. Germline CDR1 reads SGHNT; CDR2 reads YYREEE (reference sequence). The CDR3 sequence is CASSLALSPSGWGTDTQYF. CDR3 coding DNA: TGTGCCAGCAGCTTGGCCCTCAGTCCTAGCGGGTGGGGCACAGATACGCAGTATTTT.

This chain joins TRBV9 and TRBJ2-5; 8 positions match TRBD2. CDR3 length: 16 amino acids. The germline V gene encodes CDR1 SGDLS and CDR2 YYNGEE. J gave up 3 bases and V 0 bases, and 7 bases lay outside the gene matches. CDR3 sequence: CASSVGSGSVKETQYF. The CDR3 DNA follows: TGTGCCAGCAGCGTAGGAAGCGGGAGTGTAAAAGAGACCCAGTACTTC. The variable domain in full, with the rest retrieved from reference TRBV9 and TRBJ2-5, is DSGVTQTPKHLITATGQRVTLRCSPRSGDLSVYWYQQSLDQGLQFLIQYYNGEERAKGNILERFSAQQFPDLHSELNLSSLELGDSALYFCASSVGSGSVKETQYFGPGTRLLVL.

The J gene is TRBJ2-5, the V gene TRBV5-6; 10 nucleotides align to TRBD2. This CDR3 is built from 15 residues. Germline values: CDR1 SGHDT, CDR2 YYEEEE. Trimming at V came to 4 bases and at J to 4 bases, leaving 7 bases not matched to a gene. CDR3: CASSVGLAGVETQYF. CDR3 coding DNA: TGTGCCAGCAGCGTAGGCCTAGCGGGAGTAGAGACCCAGTACTTC.

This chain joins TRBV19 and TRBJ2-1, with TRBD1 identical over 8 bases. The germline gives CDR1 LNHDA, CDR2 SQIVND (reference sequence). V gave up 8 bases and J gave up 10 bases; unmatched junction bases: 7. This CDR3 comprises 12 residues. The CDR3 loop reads CASAGGGIEQFF. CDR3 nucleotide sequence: TGTGCCAGTGCAGGGGGCGGAATAGAGCAGTTCTTC.

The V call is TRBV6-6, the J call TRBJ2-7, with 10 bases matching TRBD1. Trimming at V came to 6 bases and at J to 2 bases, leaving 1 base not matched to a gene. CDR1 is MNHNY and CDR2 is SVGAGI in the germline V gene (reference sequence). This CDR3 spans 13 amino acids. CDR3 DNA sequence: TGTGCCAGCAGAGACAGGGGGCCCTACGAGCAGTACTTC. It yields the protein CASRDRGPYEQYF.